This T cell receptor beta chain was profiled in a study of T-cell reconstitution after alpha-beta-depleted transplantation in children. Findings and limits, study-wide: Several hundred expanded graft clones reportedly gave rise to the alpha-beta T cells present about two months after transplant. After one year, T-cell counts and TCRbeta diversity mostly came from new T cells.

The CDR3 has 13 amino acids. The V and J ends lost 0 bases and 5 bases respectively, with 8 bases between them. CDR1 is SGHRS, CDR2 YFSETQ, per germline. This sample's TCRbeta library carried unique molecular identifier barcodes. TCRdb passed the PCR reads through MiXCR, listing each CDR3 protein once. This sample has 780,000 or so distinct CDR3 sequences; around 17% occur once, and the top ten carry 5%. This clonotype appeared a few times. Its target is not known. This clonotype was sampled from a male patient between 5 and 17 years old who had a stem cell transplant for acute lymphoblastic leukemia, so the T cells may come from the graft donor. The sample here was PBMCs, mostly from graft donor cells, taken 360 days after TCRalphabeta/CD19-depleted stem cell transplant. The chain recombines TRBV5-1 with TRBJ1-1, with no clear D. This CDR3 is CASSLAMWTEAFF. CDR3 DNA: TGCGCCAGCAGCTTGGCCATGTGGACTGAAGCTTTCTTT.